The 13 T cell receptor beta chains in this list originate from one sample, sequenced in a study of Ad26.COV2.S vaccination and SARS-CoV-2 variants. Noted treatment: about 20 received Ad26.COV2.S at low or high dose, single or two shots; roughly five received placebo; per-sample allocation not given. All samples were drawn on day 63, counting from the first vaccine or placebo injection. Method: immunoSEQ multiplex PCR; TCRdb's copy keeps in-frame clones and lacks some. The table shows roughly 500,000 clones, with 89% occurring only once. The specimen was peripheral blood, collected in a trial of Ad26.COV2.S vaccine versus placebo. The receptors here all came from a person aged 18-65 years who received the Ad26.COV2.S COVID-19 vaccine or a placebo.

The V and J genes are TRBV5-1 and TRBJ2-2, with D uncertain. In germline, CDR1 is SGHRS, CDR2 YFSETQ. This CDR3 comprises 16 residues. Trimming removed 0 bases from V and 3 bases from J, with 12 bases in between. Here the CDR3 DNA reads TGCGCCAGCAGCTTGGTAGTGTCTGGAGACACCGGGGAGCTGTTTTTT. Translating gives CASSLVVSGDTGELFF.

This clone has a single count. This chain's CDR3 is CASSVASRHNEQFF. The CDR3 DNA follows: TGTGCCAGCAGCGTAGCGTCTAGGCACAATGAGCAGTTCTTC. V is TRBV9 and J is TRBJ2-1; D is unclear. The CDR3 has 14 residues. The V gene lost 0 bases and the J gene lost 5 bases, with 9 bases spanning the gap. CDR1 SGDLS and CDR2 YYNGEE come from the germline V gene. The full variable domain, with the rest looked up from reference TRBV9 and TRBJ2-1, is DSGVTQTPKHLITATGQRVTLRCSPRSGDLSVYWYQQSLDQGLQFLIQYYNGEERAKGNILERFSAQQFPDLHSELNLSSLELGDSALYFCASSVASRHNEQFFGPGTRLTVL.

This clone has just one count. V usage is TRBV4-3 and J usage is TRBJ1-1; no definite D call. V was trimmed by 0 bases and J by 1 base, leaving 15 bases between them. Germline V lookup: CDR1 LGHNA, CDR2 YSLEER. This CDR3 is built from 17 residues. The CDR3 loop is CASSQDIALWENTEAFF. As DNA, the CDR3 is TGCGCCAGCAGCCAAGATATTGCGCTGTGGGAGAACACTGAAGCTTTCTTT.

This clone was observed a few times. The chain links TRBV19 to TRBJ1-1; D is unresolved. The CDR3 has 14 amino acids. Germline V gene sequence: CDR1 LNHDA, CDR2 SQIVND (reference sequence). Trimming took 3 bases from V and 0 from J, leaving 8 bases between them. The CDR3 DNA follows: TGTGCCAGTAGTATGAGCACGTTGAACACTGAAGCTTTCTTT. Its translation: CASSMSTLNTEAFF.

CDR3 sequence reads: CASSQGSPGDYGYTF. The CDR3 DNA follows: TGCGCCAGCAGCCAAGGTTCGCCCGGGGACTATGGCTACACCTTC. V usage is TRBV4-1 and J usage is TRBJ1-2; D remains unclear. Trimming removed 1 base at V and 3 bases at J, with 12 bases between. CDR3 length: 15 amino acids. CDR1 is MGHRA and CDR2 is YSYEKL in the germline V gene.

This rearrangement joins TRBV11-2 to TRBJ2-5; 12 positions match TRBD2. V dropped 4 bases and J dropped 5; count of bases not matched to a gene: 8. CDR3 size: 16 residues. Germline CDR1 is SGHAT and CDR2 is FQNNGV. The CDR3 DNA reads TGTGCCAGCAGCTGGGGGGGGACTAGCGGGCGTGAGACCCAGTACTTC. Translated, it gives CASSWGGTSGRETQYF.

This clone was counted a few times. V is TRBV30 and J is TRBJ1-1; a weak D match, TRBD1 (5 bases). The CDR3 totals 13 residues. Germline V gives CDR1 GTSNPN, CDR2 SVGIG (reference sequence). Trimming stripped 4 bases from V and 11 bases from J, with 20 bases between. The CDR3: CAWTQLWGRGAFF. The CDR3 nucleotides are TGTGCCTGGACCCAATTGTGGGGACGCGGGGCTTTCTTT.

The CDR3: CASSFRRDLSTIYF. The CDR3 bases are TGTGCCAGCAGTTTTCGGCGGGATTTGAGCACCATATATTTT. The rearrangement uses TRBV7-2 and TRBJ1-3; D unresolved. The germline V and J ends were trimmed by 6 bases and 9 bases, with 18 bases remaining between them. The CDR3 consists of 14 residues. The germline CDR1 and CDR2 sequences are SGHTA and FQGNSA.

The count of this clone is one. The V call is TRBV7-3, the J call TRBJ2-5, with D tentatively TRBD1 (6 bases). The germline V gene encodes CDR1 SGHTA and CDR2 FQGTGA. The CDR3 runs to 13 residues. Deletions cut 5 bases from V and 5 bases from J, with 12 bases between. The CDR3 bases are TGTGCCAGCAGCCAACAGGGCGGGGAGACCCAGTACTTC. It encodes CASSQQGGETQYF.

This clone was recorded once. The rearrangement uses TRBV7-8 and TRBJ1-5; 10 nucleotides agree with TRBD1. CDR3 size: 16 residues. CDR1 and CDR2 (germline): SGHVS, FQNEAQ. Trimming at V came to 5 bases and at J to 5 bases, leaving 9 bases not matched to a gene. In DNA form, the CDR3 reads TGTGCCAGCAGCCTAAGACAGGGGGCGGTCGATCAGCCCCAGCATTTT. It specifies CASSLRQGAVDQPQHF.

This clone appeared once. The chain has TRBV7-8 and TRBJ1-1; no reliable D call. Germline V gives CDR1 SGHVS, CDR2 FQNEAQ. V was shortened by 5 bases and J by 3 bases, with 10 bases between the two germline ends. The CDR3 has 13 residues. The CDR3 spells CASSLSEHTEAFF. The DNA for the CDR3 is TGTGCCAGCAGCCTGTCGGAACACACTGAAGCTTTCTTT. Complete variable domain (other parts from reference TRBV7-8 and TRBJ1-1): GAGVSQSPRYKVAKRGQDVALRCDPISGHVSLFWYQQALGQGPEFLTYFQNEAQLDKSGLPSDRFFAERPEGSVSTLKIQRTQQEDSAVYLCASSLSEHTEAFFGQGTRLTVV.

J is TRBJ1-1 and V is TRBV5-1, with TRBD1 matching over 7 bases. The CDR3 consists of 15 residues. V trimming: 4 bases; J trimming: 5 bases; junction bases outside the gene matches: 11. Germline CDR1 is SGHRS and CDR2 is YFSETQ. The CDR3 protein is CASSGTDRMGTEAFF. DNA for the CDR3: TGCGCCAGCAGCGGGACGGACAGGATGGGGACTGAAGCTTTCTTT.

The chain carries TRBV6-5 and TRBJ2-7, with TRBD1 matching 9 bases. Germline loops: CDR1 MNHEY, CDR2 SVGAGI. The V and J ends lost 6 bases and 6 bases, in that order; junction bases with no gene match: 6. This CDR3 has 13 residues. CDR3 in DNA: TGTGCCAGCAGCTGGGGACAGGGTGTCGAGCAGTACTTC. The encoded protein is CASSWGQGVEQYF.